Listed below are T cell receptor beta chains from one sample, sequenced in a study of shared clonotypes between healthy human individuals. Assay: immunoSEQ multiplex PCR; the TCRdb copy retains only in-frame clones and omits some. The table includes 740,000 or so clones, around four fifths detected once. Sample: memory CD4+ T cells sorted from blood. The receptor set was obtained from a woman under 40 in good health. Both conserved end residues are part of each CDR3. The D gene is left open where the match is weak. Only some rows state a clone size, as once, few, many or a class for expanded clones.

v_gene: TRBV28; j_gene: TRBJ2-5; d_gene: TRBD2; abundance: few; CDR3aa: CASSLRLAGYETQYF; CDR3nt: TGTGCCAGCAGTTTACGGCTAGCGGGTTACGAGACCCAGTACTTC
v_gene: TRBV19; j_gene: TRBJ1-3; d_gene: -; abundance: -; CDR3aa: CASSTWTPYSGNTIYF; CDR3nt: TGTGCCAGTAGTACCTGGACACCTTACTCTGGAAACACCATATATTTT
v_gene: TRBV9; j_gene: TRBJ2-1; d_gene: -; abundance: -; CDR3aa: CASSVAFGGGYNEQFF; CDR3nt: TGTGCCAGCAGCGTAGCTTTCGGGGGCGGCTACAATGAGCAGTTCTTC
v_gene: TRBV28; j_gene: TRBJ2-7; d_gene: -; abundance: many; CDR3aa: CASRTGTEAYEQYF; CDR3nt: TGTGCCAGCAGAACCGGGACTGAGGCCTACGAGCAGTACTTC
v_gene: TRBV28; j_gene: TRBJ1-5; d_gene: -; abundance: -; CDR3aa: CASSLWGTGNQPQHF; CDR3nt: TGTGCCAGCAGTTTATGGGGGACGGGCAATCAGCCCCAGCATTTT
v_gene: TRBV28; j_gene: TRBJ1-1; d_gene: -; abundance: -; CDR3aa: CASSLLHGYTEAFF; CDR3nt: TGTGCCAGCAGTCTATTACACGGATACACTGAAGCTTTCTTT
v_gene: TRBV29-1; j_gene: TRBJ2-7; d_gene: TRBD2; abundance: -; CDR3aa: CSVEGLAGESSYEQYF; CDR3nt: TGCAGCGTTGAAGGACTAGCGGGAGAAAGCTCCTACGAGCAGTACTTC
v_gene: TRBV4-2; j_gene: TRBJ2-7; d_gene: TRBD2; abundance: -; CDR3aa: CASSQDFGAGAVEQYF; CDR3nt: TGTGCCAGCAGCCAAGATTTCGGCGCGGGAGCAGTCGAGCAGTACTTC
v_gene: TRBV28; j_gene: TRBJ1-2; d_gene: -; abundance: -; CDR3aa: CASISNYGYTF; CDR3nt: TGTGCCAGCATTTCAAACTATGGCTACACCTTC
v_gene: TRBV6-5; j_gene: TRBJ2-7; d_gene: TRBD2; abundance: once; CDR3aa: CASSYGLAGESEQYF; CDR3nt: TGTGCCAGCAGTTACGGGTTAGCGGGAGAAAGCGAGCAGTACTTC
v_gene: TRBV18; j_gene: TRBJ2-1; d_gene: -; abundance: -; CDR3aa: CASSLNEQFF; CDR3nt: TGTGCCAGCTCACTCAATGAGCAGTTCTTC
v_gene: TRBV6-1; j_gene: TRBJ2-5; d_gene: TRBD1; abundance: -; CDR3aa: CASIPQGVEWTQYF; CDR3nt: TGTGCCAGTATCCCGCAGGGGGTTGAGTGGACCCAGTACTTC
v_gene: TRBV19; j_gene: TRBJ2-4; d_gene: TRBD1; abundance: -; CDR3aa: CASSIESTGVRAKNIQYF; CDR3nt: TGTGCCAGTAGTATAGAATCGACAGGGGTTCGTGCCAAAAACATTCAGTACTTC
v_gene: TRBV27; j_gene: TRBJ2-2; d_gene: -; abundance: few; CDR3aa: CASSPPGGLNTGELFF; CDR3nt: TGTGCCAGCAGTCCCCCAGGGGGACTAAACACCGGGGAGCTGTTTTTT
v_gene: TRBV13; j_gene: TRBJ2-7; d_gene: TRBD2; abundance: -; CDR3aa: CASSLGRTSAGVEQYF; CDR3nt: TGTGCCAGCAGCTTAGGCAGGACTAGCGCCGGAGTTGAGCAGTACTTC
v_gene: TRBV19; j_gene: TRBJ1-1; d_gene: -; abundance: -; CDR3aa: CASSIEATGNTEAFF; CDR3nt: TGTGCCAGTAGTATAGAGGCGACGGGGAACACTGAAGCTTTCTTT
v_gene: TRBV2; j_gene: TRBJ2-3; d_gene: TRBD1; abundance: -; CDR3aa: CAIGGQGTDTQYF; CDR3nt: TGTGCCATCGGGGGACAGGGGACAGATACGCAGTATTTT
v_gene: TRBV30; j_gene: TRBJ2-2; d_gene: -; abundance: few; CDR3aa: CAWRIGPNTGELFF; CDR3nt: TGTGCCTGGAGGATCGGACCGAACACCGGGGAGCTGTTTTTT
v_gene: TRBV18; j_gene: TRBJ1-2; d_gene: -; abundance: -; CDR3aa: CASSPPADYGYTF; CDR3nt: TGTGCCAGCTCACCACCAGCGGACTATGGCTACACCTTC
v_gene: TRBV10-2; j_gene: TRBJ1-1; d_gene: -; abundance: -; CDR3aa: CASSARGGRNTEAFF; CDR3nt: TGCGCCAGCAGTGCAAGGGGCGGTCGGAACACTGAAGCTTTCTTT
v_gene: TRBV21-1; j_gene: TRBJ1-5; d_gene: -; abundance: few; CDR3aa: CASSVRDSGNQPQHF; CDR3nt: TGTGCCAGCAGCGTTCGGGACAGCGGCAATCAGCCCCAGCATTTT
v_gene: TRBV6-1; j_gene: TRBJ1-3; d_gene: -; abundance: -; CDR3aa: CASSELTQGSGNTIYF; CDR3nt: TGTGCCAGCAGTGAACTCACCCAGGGATCTGGAAACACCATATATTTT
v_gene: TRBV2; j_gene: TRBJ1-1; d_gene: -; abundance: -; CDR3aa: CASSRDTDTEAFF; CDR3nt: TGTGCCAGCAGTCGAGACACTGACACTGAAGCTTTCTTT
v_gene: TRBV4-1; j_gene: TRBJ2-1; d_gene: -; abundance: -; CDR3aa: CASSQGAAYNEQFF; CDR3nt: TGCGCCAGCAGCCAGGGAGCCGCCTACAATGAGCAGTTCTTC
v_gene: TRBV30; j_gene: TRBJ2-1; d_gene: -; abundance: -; CDR3aa: CAWSVPSGAPTYNEQFF; CDR3nt: TGTGCCTGGAGTGTACCTTCGGGCGCACCGACCTACAATGAGCAGTTCTTC
v_gene: TRBV9; j_gene: TRBJ2-1; d_gene: TRBD2; abundance: few; CDR3aa: CASSLPGTSGSNEQFF; CDR3nt: TGTGCCAGCAGCCTTCCCGGGACTAGCGGGAGCAATGAGCAGTTCTTC
v_gene: TRBV7-2; j_gene: TRBJ2-1; d_gene: -; abundance: -; CDR3aa: CASSRGKTRDEQFF; CDR3nt: TGTGCCAGCAGCCGCGGGAAGACTCGCGATGAGCAGTTCTTC
v_gene: TRBV27; j_gene: TRBJ2-1; d_gene: -; abundance: -; CDR3aa: CASSLSTLSDEQFF; CDR3nt: TGTGCCAGCAGTTTGAGTACCTTGTCGGATGAGCAGTTCTTC
v_gene: TRBV10-1; j_gene: TRBJ2-2; d_gene: TRBD2; abundance: -; CDR3aa: CASSDSGSYTGELFF; CDR3nt: TGCGCCAGCAGTGACAGCGGGAGTTACACCGGGGAGCTGTTTTTT
v_gene: TRBV20-1; j_gene: TRBJ2-5; d_gene: -; abundance: -; CDR3aa: CSATEGETQYF; CDR3nt: TGCAGTGCTACTGAGGGGGAGACCCAGTACTTC
v_gene: TRBV7-7; j_gene: TRBJ2-5; d_gene: -; abundance: -; CDR3aa: CASSLVGIGETQYF; CDR3nt: TGTGCCAGCAGCTTAGTGGGCATCGGGGAGACCCAGTACTTC
v_gene: TRBV6-1; j_gene: TRBJ2-5; d_gene: TRBD2; abundance: -; CDR3aa: CASIGGGPGETQYF; CDR3nt: TGTGCCAGCATTGGGGGAGGGCCGGGGGAGACCCAGTACTTC
v_gene: TRBV10-1; j_gene: TRBJ2-2; d_gene: -; abundance: few; CDR3aa: CASQGGNTGELFF; CDR3nt: TGCGCCAGTCAGGGGGGGAACACCGGGGAGCTGTTTTTT
v_gene: TRBV28; j_gene: TRBJ2-7; d_gene: -; abundance: -; CDR3aa: CASSLSSGGVPYEQYF; CDR3nt: TGTGCCAGCAGTTTATCCTCGGGCGGGGTCCCCTACGAGCAGTACTTC
v_gene: TRBV5-1; j_gene: TRBJ1-2; d_gene: -; abundance: -; CDR3aa: CASSLGTSNYGYTF; CDR3nt: TGCGCCAGCAGCTTGGGGACGTCCAACTATGGCTACACCTTC